The rows below give T cell receptor beta chains drawn from one sample of a study of cytomegalovirus exposure and HLA in healthy donors. Generated by immunoSEQ multiplex PCR, the TCRdb table keeps only in-frame clones and is missing some. The data hold 180,000 or so clones, with roughly 87% observed a single time. Specimen: PBMCs. The receptor set was obtained from a middle-aged man in good health and CMV-seronegative. Each CDR3 is given with its conserved first and last residue. Each record gives: J gene, V gene, D gene, clone size, CDR3 protein, CDR3 DNA. The D gene is left open where the match is weak. Clone sizes are given selectively: once, few, many, or a class where the clone is expanded.

>TRBJ2-1|TRBV30|-|-
CAWSVFPAAARSEQFF
TGTGCCTGGAGTGTTTTCCCGGCAGCGGCCAGGAGTGAGCAGTTCTTC
>TRBJ1-2|TRBV13|-|-
CASSLDRTGYTF
TGTGCCAGCAGCCTCGACAGAACGGGCTACACCTTC
>TRBJ1-1|TRBV7-9|TRBD1|-
CASSSSGTGGWHTEAFF
TGTGCCAGCAGCTCATCCGGGACAGGGGGATGGCACACTGAAGCTTTCTTT
>TRBJ2-3|TRBV18|-|-
CASSPGQAPDTQYF
TGTGCCAGCTCACCAGGTCAGGCCCCAGATACGCAGTATTTT
>TRBJ1-1|TRBV4-2|TRBD1|few
CASSQGQGATNTEAFF
TGTGCCAGCAGCCAAGGACAGGGGGCTACGAACACTGAAGCTTTCTTT
>TRBJ2-1|TRBV11-2|TRBD2|-
CACGLAGGNEQFF
TGTGCGTGCGGACTAGCGGGAGGTAATGAGCAGTTCTTC
>TRBJ1-5|TRBV28|-|-
CASTPPRQGINQPQHF
TGTGCCAGCACTCCTCCTCGCCAGGGCATCAATCAGCCCCAGCATTTT
>TRBJ1-2|TRBV2|TRBD1|-
CASSGEGQGGGYTF
TGTGCCAGCAGTGGGGAGGGACAGGGAGGCGGCTACACCTTC
>TRBJ2-7|TRBV6-5|TRBD1|-
CASTEDRVGEQYF
TGTGCCAGCACCGAGGACAGGGTAGGAGAGCAGTACTTC
>TRBJ1-2|TRBV18|TRBD1|-
CASSDLLSGTGKSGYGYTF
TGTGCCAGCTCCGACCTCCTTTCCGGGACAGGGAAGTCTGGGTATGGCTACACCTTC
>TRBJ1-2|TRBV11-1|TRBD1|-
CASSLPRDRGLGYTF
TGTGCCAGCAGCTTACCCCGGGACAGGGGGCTTGGCTACACCTTC
>TRBJ2-1|TRBV18|TRBD2|-
CASSLLGTSGRSSYNEQFF
TGTGCCAGCTCACTTCTCGGGACTAGCGGGCGGAGCTCCTACAATGAGCAGTTCTTC
>TRBJ1-5|TRBV25-1|-|-
CASSAGRFNQPQHF
TGTGCCAGCAGTGCAGGTCGTTTCAATCAGCCCCAGCATTTT
>TRBJ2-7|TRBV28|-|-
CASSLGPSYEQYF
TGTGCCAGCAGTTTGGGCCCATCCTACGAGCAGTACTTC
>TRBJ1-5|TRBV29-1|TRBD1|-
CSVGAGGNQPQHF
TGCAGCGTTGGGGCAGGGGGCAACCAGCCCCAGCATTTT
>TRBJ2-6|TRBV7-9|TRBD1|-
CASSFVGQGEVLTF
TGTGCCAGCAGCTTTGTCGGACAGGGGGAAGTCCTGACTTTC
>TRBJ2-3|TRBV9|TRBD2|-
CASSRLAGLTTDTQYF
TGTGCCAGCAGTAGACTAGCGGGACTAACCACAGATACGCAGTATTTT
>TRBJ2-7|TRBV10-3|TRBD2|-
CAISERGGAYEQYF
TGTGCCATCAGTGAGCGGGGGGGGGCCTACGAGCAGTACTTC
>TRBJ2-7|TRBV7-3|TRBD2|-
CASSLSGEGTYEQYF
TGTGCCAGCAGCTTATCCGGGGAGGGCACCTACGAGCAGTACTTC
>TRBJ2-7|TRBV6-6|TRBD1|-
CATTGAYEQYF
TGTGCCACCACAGGGGCCTACGAGCAGTACTTC
>TRBJ2-1|TRBV7-9|TRBD1|-
CASSYGQGMDEQFF
TGTGCCAGCAGCTACGGACAGGGAATGGATGAGCAGTTCTTC
>TRBJ1-5|TRBV19|TRBD1|-
CASSPGTGVGNQPQHF
TGTGCCAGTAGCCCCGGGACAGGTGTGGGCAATCAGCCCCAGCATTTT
>TRBJ1-2|TRBV7-9|-|-
CASSSSGGGGSGGYTF
TGTGCCAGCAGCTCGTCCGGGGGAGGAGGCTCGGGGGGCTACACCTTC
>TRBJ2-5|TRBV19|TRBD1|-
CASRYRGMGETQYF
TGTGCCAGTCGGTACAGGGGTATGGGAGAGACCCAGTACTTC
>TRBJ1-4|TRBV2|-|-
CASTRGRGNEKLFF
TGTGCCAGCACCAGGGGCCGGGGTAATGAAAAACTGTTTTTT
>TRBJ2-7|TRBV7-2|TRBD2|-
CASGGGGVVREQYF
TGTGCCAGCGGCGGCGGGGGGGTGGTACGCGAGCAGTACTTC
>TRBJ2-5|TRBV4-3|TRBD2|-
CASSQELLSGGAATQYF
TGCGCCAGCAGCCAAGAGTTGCTTAGCGGGGGGGCGGCGACCCAGTACTTC
>TRBJ2-3|TRBV19|TRBD2|-
CASSNPVGGGSTDTQYF
TGTGCCAGTAGTAACCCCGTTGGGGGAGGGAGCACAGATACGCAGTATTTT
>TRBJ2-1|TRBV19|TRBD2|-
CASYNSGRASYNEQFF
TGTGCCAGTTATAATAGCGGGAGGGCCTCCTACAATGAGCAGTTCTTC
>TRBJ2-3|TRBV6-1|-|-
CASSEDRIDTQYF
TGTGCCAGCAGTGAGGACAGAATAGATACGCAGTATTTT
>TRBJ2-1|TRBV9|TRBD2|-
CASGTSGSSYNEQFF
TGTGCCAGCGGTACTAGCGGAAGCTCCTACAATGAGCAGTTCTTC
>TRBJ2-7|TRBV7-6|TRBD2|once
CASSSGRGYEQYF
TGTGCCAGCAGCTCCGGGAGGGGGTACGAGCAGTACTTC
>TRBJ1-2|TRBV9|TRBD1|-
CASSARGYGYTF
TGTGCCAGCAGCGCCAGGGGGTATGGCTACACCTTC
>TRBJ2-7|TRBV7-2|TRBD2|-
CASSITGTSGGRASEQYF
TGTGCCAGCAGCATTACCGGGACTAGCGGGGGCCGTGCGAGCGAGCAGTACTTC
>TRBJ2-1|TRBV29-1|TRBD1|-
CSADRVDNEQFF
TGCAGCGCGGACAGGGTGGACAATGAGCAGTTCTTC
>TRBJ2-7|TRBV29-1|TRBD1|-
CSVTAPGGIGYEQYF
TGCAGCGTGACAGCCCCAGGGGGCATCGGCTACGAGCAGTACTTC
>TRBJ1-1|TRBV9|-|once
CASSTYRATEAFF
TGTGCCAGCAGCACATACAGGGCAACTGAAGCTTTCTTT
>TRBJ2-3|TRBV11-2|-|-
CASSSTVPDTQYF
TGTGCCAGCAGCTCCACTGTCCCAGATACGCAGTATTTT
>TRBJ1-2|TRBV7-2|TRBD1|-
CASSFPTGAVYGYTF
TGTGCCAGCAGCTTTCCGACAGGGGCGGTTTATGGCTACACCTTC